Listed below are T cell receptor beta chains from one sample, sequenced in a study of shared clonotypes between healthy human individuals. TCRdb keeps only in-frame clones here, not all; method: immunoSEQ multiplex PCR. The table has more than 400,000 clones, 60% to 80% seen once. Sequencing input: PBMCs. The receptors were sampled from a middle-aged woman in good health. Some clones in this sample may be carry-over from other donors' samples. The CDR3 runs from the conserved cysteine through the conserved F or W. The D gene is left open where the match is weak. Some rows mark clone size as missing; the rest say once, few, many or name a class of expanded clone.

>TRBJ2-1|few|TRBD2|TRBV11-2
CASSLGTSGDEQFF
TGTGCCAGCAGCTTGGGGACTAGCGGGGATGAGCAGTTCTTC
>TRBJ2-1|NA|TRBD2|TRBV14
CASSQGSYASGGNEQFF
TGTGCCAGCAGCCAAGGTTCTTACGCTAGCGGGGGCAATGAGCAGTTCTTC
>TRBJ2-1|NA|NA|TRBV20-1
CSAQNYNEQFF
TGCAGTGCCCAGAACTACAATGAGCAGTTCTTC
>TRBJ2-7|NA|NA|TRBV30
CAWSVQYEQYF
TGTGCCTGGAGTGTACAGTACGAGCAGTACTTC
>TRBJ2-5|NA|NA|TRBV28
CASSSIGVRETQYF
TGTGCCAGCAGCTCAATTGGGGTACGGGAGACCCAGTACTTC
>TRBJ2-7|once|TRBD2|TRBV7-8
CASSAPRAGGAYEQYF
TGTGCCAGCAGCGCCCCCCGAGCGGGAGGCGCCTACGAGCAGTACTTC
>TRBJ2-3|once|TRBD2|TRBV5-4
CASSRLAGWGTDTQYF
TGTGCCAGCAGCCGCCTAGCGGGCTGGGGCACAGATACGCAGTATTTT
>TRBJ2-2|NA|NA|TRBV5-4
CASSPGPNSGGELFF
TGTGCCAGTTCCCCGGGACCAAACTCGGGAGGGGAGCTGTTTTTT
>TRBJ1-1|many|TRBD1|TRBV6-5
CASRQGSAEAFF
TGTGCCAGCCGACAGGGGAGCGCTGAAGCTTTCTTT
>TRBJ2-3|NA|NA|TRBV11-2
CASSSAKSGRSTDTQYF
TGTGCCAGCAGCTCCGCCAAATCCGGTAGAAGCACAGATACGCAGTATTTT
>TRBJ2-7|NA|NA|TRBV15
CATSRAWGGGSYEQYF
TGTGCCACCAGCAGAGCTTGGGGAGGGGGATCTTACGAGCAGTACTTC
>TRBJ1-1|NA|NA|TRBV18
CASSPPWGGRYTEAFF
TGTGCCAGCTCACCACCTTGGGGGGGGCGGTACACTGAAGCTTTCTTT
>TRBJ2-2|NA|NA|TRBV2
CASSDFWAPGGPGELFF
TGTGCCAGCAGTGATTTCTGGGCCCCCGGGGGACCCGGGGAGCTGTTTTTT
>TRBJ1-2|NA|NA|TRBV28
CASLSGGRRGYTF
TGTGCCAGCCTTTCGGGGGGTCGGAGAGGCTACACCTTC
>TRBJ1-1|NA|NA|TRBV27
CASSIKGNTEAFF
TGTGCCAGCAGTATTAAGGGGAACACTGAAGCTTTCTTT
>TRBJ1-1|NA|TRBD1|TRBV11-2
CASSLEGTVEAFF
TGTGCCAGCAGCTTAGAGGGGACAGTTGAAGCTTTCTTT
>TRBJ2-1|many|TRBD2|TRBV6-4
CASTRRAGAGDEQFF
TGTGCCAGCACTCGACGGGCGGGAGCCGGCGATGAGCAGTTCTTC
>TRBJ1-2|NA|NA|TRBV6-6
CASRAAYGYTF
TGTGCCAGCAGGGCAGCCTATGGCTACACCTTC
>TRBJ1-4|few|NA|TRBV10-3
CAISERGERANEKLFF
TGTGCCATCAGTGAGAGGGGGGAAAGGGCTAATGAAAAACTGTTTTTT
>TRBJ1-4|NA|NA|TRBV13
CASSLTLGEKLFF
TGTGCCAGCAGCCTAACCTTGGGTGAAAAACTGTTTTTT
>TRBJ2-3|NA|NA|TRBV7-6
CASSSGPDGDTQYF
TGTGCCAGCAGCTCGGGGCCCGATGGGGATACGCAGTATTTT
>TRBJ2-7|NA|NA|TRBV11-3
CASWIFDGTYEQYF
TGTGCCAGCTGGATATTCGACGGAACCTACGAGCAGTACTTC
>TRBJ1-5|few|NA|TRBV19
CASSIDLRREQPQHF
TGTGCCAGTAGTATAGATCTGCGGAGGGAACAGCCCCAGCATTTT
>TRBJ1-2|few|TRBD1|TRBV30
CAWRETGGGYTF
TGTGCCTGGAGGGAAACAGGGGGCGGCTACACCTTC
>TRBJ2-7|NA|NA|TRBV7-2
CASSLARGEYEQYF
TGTGCCAGCAGCTTAGCGCGGGGTGAATACGAGCAGTACTTC
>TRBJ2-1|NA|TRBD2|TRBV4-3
CASSQDPEASGRVNEQFF
TGCGCCAGCAGCCAAGATCCTGAGGCTAGCGGGAGAGTCAATGAGCAGTTCTTC
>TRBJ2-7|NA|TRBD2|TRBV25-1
CASSRSGTSGYEQYF
TGTGCCAGCAGTAGATCCGGGACTAGCGGCTACGAGCAGTACTTC
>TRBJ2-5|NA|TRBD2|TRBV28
CASREGLAGGWGETQYF
TGTGCCAGCAGAGAGGGACTAGCGGGAGGGTGGGGGGAGACCCAGTACTTC
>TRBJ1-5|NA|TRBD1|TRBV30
CASGQGNNQPQHF
TGTGCCTCGGGACAGGGGAACAATCAGCCCCAGCATTTT
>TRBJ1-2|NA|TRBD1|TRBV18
CASSPEGGGRVYGYTF
TGTGCCAGCTCACCTGAGGGAGGGGGCAGAGTCTATGGCTACACCTTC
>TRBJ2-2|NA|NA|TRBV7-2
CASSLALGDTGELFF
TGTGCCAGCAGCTTAGCGCTCGGGGACACCGGGGAGCTGTTTTTT
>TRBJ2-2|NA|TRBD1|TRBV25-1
CASSESAGTGNTGELFF
TGTGCCAGCAGTGAATCGGCGGGGACAGGGAACACCGGGGAGCTGTTTTTT
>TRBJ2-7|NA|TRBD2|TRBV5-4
CASRPWGRATYEQYF
TGTGCCAGCAGACCCTGGGGGAGGGCGACCTACGAGCAGTACTTC
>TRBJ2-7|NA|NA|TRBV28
CASSPSEGLYEQYF
TGTGCCAGCAGTCCGTCGGAGGGCCTCTACGAGCAGTACTTC
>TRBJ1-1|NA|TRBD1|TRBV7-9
CASRLGTGTEAFF
TGTGCCAGCAGATTAGGGACAGGGACTGAAGCTTTCTTT
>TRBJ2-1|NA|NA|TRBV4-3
CASSQEFLFNEQFF
TGCGCCAGCAGCCAAGAATTTTTATTCAATGAGCAGTTCTTC
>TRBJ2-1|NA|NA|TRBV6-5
CASSPIAASYNEQFF
TGTGCCAGCAGCCCAATAGCGGCATCCTACAATGAGCAGTTCTTC
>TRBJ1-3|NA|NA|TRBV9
CASSVDSRSGNTIYF
TGTGCCAGCAGCGTAGACAGTCGATCGGGAAACACCATATATTTT
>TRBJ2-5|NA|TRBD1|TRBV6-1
CASKSGGRETQYF
TGTGCCAGCAAGTCAGGGGGCCGGGAGACCCAGTACTTC
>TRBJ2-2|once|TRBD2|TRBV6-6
CASSDSSGNTGELFF
TGTGCCAGCAGTGACTCTAGCGGGAACACCGGGGAGCTGTTTTTT